This T cell receptor (beta chain) was sequenced in a study of cytomegalovirus exposure and HLA in healthy donors. Whole-study findings and limits: Most TCR sequences showed up rarely, but some public TCRs showed up in many donors.

As concerns this clone: The antigen remains unidentified.

Amplification used 60 Vbeta primers and 13 Jbeta primers. The protocol was immunoSEQ multiplex PCR, while the TCRdb copy is restricted to in-frame clones and leaves out a portion. The sample contains over 120,000 clones, 70% to 80% of which appear only once. From germline, CDR1 is MNHEY and CDR2 SVGAGI. This CDR3 is built from 15 residues. The V and J ends lost 5 bases and 5 bases respectively, with 16 bases between them. The sequenced sample was PBMCs. The J gene is TRBJ1-3, the V gene TRBV6-5, with D perhaps TRBD1 (5 bases). The TCR comes from a woman under 30 in good health and CMV-seropositive. The CDR3 region is CASSQYSGVRNTIYF. The CDR3 coding sequence is TGTGCCAGCAGTCAGTACTCGGGGGTCCGAAACACCATATATTTT.